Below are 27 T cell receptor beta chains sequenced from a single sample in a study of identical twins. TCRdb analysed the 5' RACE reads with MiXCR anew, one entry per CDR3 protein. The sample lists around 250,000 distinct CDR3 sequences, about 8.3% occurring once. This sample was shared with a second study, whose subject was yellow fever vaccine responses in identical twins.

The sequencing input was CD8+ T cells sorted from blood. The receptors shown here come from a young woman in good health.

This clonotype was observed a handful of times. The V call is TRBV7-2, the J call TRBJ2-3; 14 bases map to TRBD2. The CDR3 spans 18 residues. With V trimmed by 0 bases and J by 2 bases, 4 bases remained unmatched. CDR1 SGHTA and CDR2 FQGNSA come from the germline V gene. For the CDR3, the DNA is TGTGCCAGCAGCTTAGCTGTGGGACTAGCGGGGGACACAGATACGCAGTATTTT. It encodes CASSLAVGLAGDTDTQYF. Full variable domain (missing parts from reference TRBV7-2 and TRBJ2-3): GAGVSQSPSNKVTEKGKDVELRCDPISGHTALYWYRQSLGQGLEFLIYFQGNSAPDKSGLPSDRFSAERTGGSVSTLTIQRTQQEDSAVYLCASSLAVGLAGDTDTQYFGPGTRLTVL.

CDR3 loop: CASSGPGQGYGYTF. CDR3 nucleotide sequence: TGTGCCAGTAGTGGCCCGGGACAGGGCTATGGCTACACCTTC. The chain carries TRBV19 and TRBJ1-2, with 9 positions matching TRBD1. Germline V gives CDR1 LNHDA, CDR2 SQIVND (reference sequence). The junction had 5 bases not matched to a gene; V was cut back by 5 bases and J by 4 bases. The CDR3 spans 14 residues.

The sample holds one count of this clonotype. In DNA, the CDR3 is TGTGCCAGCAGTTACTCGAGGGACAGCCTCTACGAGCAGTACTTC. Translating gives CASSYSRDSLYEQYF. V usage is TRBV6-2 or TRBV6-3 and J usage is TRBJ2-7; 7 bases map to TRBD1. This CDR3 contains 15 residues. Germline CDR1 is MNHEY and CDR2 is SVGEGT. V gave up 0 bases and J gave up 3 bases; unmatched junction bases: 5.

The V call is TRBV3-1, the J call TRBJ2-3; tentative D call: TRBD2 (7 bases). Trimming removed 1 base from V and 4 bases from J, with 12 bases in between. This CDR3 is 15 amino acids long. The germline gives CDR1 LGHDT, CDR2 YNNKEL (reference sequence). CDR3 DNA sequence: TGTGCCAGCAGCCAAGCAGGGGAGGGAGCAGATACGCAGTATTTT. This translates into CASSQAGEGADTQYF.

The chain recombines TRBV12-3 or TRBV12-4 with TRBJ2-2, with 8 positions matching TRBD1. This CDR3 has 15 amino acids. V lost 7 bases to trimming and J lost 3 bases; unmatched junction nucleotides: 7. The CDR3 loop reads CASTTDREDTGELFF. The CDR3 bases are TGTGCCAGCACCACGGACAGGGAGGACACCGGGGAGCTGTTTTTT.

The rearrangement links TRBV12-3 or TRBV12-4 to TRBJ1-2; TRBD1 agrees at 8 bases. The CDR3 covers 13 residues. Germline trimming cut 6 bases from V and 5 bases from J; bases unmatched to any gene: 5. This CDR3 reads CASSPTGAYGYTF. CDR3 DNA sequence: TGTGCCAGCAGCCCGACAGGGGCGTATGGCTACACCTTC.

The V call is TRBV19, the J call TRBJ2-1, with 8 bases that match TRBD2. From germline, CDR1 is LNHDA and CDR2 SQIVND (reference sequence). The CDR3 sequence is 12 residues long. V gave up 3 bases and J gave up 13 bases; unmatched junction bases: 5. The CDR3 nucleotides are TGTGCCAGTAGTATCGTAGCGGGAAAACAGTTCTTC. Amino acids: CASSIVAGKQFF.

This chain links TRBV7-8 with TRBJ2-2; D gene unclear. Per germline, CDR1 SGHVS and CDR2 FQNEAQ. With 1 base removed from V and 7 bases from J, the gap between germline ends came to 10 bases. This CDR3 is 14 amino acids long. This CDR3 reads CASSLGPRVGELFF. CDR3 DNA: TGTGCCAGCAGCTTAGGCCCCCGGGTCGGGGAGCTGTTTTTT.

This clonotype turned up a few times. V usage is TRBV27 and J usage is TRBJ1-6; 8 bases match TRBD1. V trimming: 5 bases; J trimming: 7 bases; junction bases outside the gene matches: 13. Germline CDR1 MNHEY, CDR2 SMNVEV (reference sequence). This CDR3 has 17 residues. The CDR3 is CASSAALDRARNSPLHF. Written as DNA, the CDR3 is TGTGCCAGCAGTGCGGCCTTGGACAGGGCAAGGAATTCACCCCTCCACTTT.

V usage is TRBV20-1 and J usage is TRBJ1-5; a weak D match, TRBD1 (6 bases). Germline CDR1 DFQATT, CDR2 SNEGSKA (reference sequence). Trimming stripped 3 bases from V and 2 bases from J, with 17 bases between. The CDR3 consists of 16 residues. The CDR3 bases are TGCAGTGCTAGGGATATTCAGGGGATGGGCAATCAGCCCCAGCATTTT. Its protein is CSARDIQGMGNQPQHF.

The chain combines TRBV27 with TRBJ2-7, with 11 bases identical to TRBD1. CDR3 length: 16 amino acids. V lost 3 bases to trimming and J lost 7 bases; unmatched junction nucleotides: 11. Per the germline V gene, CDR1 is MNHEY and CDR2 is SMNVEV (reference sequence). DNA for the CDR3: TGTGCCAGCAGTTTCTTAGGGACAGGGGGTACGAAAGAGCAGTACTTC. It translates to CASSFLGTGGTKEQYF.

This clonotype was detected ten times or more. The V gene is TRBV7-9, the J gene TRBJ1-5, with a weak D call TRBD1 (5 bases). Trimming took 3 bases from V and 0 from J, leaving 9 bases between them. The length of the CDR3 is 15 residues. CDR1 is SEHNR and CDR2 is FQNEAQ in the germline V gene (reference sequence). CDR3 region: CASSFGADSNQPQHF. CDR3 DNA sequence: TGTGCCAGCAGCTTCGGGGCAGATAGCAATCAGCCCCAGCATTTT.

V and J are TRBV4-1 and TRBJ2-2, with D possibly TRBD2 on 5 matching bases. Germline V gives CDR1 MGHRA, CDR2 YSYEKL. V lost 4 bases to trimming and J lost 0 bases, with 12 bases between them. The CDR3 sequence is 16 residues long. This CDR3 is CASSLIKGANTGELFF. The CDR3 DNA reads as TGCGCCAGCAGCCTTATTAAGGGAGCGAACACCGGGGAGCTGTTTTTT.

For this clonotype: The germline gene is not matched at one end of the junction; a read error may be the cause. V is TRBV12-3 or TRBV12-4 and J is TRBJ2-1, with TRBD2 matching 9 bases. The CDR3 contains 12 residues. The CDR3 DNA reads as TGTGCCAGCAGTTTACTAGCGGGACCGTTAATCTTC. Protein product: CASSLLAGPLIF.

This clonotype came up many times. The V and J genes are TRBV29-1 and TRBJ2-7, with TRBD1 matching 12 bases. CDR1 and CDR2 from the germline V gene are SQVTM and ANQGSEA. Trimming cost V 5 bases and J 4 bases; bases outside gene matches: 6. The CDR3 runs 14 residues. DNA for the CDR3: TGCAGCGTTACCGGGACAGGGGGCTTGTACGAGCAGTACTTC. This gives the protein CSVTGTGGLYEQYF.

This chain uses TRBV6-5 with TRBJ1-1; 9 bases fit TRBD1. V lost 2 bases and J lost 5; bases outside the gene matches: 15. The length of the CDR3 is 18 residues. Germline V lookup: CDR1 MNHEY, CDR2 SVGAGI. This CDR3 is CASSYQVGTGPLTTEAFF. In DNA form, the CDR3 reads TGTGCCAGCAGTTACCAGGTCGGGACAGGGCCACTAACGACTGAAGCTTTCTTT.

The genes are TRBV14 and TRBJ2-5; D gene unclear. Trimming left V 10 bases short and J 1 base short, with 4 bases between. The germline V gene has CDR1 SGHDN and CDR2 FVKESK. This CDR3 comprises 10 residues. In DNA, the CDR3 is TGTGCCATACGCCAAGAGACCCAGTACTTC. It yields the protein CAIRQETQYF.

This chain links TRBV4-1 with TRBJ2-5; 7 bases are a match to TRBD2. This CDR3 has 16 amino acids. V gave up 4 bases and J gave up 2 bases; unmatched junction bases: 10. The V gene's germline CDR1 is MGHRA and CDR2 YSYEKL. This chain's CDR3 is CASSLGPLGGQETQYF. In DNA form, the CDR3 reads TGCGCCAGCAGCCTCGGGCCTCTGGGGGGGCAAGAGACCCAGTACTTC.

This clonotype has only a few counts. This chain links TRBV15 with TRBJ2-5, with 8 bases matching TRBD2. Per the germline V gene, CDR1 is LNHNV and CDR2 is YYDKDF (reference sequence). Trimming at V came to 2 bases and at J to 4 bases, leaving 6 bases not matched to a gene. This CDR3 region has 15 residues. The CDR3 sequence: CATSRMRGEVETQYF. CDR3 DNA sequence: TGTGCCACCAGCAGAATGCGGGGGGAGGTAGAGACCCAGTACTTC.

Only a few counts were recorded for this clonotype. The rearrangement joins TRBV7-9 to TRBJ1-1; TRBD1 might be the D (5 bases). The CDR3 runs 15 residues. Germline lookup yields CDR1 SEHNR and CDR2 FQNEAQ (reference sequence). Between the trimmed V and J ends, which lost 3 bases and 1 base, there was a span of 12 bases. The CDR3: CASSFLGGANTEAFF. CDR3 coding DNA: TGTGCCAGCAGCTTCCTTGGCGGGGCGAACACTGAAGCTTTCTTT.

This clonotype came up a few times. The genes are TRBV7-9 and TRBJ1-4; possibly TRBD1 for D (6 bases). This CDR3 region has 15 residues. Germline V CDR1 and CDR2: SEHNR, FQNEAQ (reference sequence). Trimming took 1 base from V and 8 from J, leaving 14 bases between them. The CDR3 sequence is CASSLVQGLEEKLFF. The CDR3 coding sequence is TGTGCCAGCAGCTTAGTACAGGGTTTAGAAGAAAAACTGTTTTTT.

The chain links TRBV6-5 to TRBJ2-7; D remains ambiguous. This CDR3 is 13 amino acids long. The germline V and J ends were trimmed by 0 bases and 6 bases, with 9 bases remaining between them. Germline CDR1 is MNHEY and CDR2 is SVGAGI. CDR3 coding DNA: TGTGCCAGCAGTTACTCGGGTAGGGCCGAGCAGTACTTC. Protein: CASSYSGRAEQYF.

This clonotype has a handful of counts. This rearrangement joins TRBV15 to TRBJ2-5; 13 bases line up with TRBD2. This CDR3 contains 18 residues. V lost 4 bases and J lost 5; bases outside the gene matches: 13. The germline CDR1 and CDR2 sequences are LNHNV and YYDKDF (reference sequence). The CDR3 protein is CATSTPLRTSGSLETQYF. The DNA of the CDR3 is TGTGCCACCAGCACCCCCCTGAGGACTAGCGGGAGTTTGGAGACCCAGTACTTC.

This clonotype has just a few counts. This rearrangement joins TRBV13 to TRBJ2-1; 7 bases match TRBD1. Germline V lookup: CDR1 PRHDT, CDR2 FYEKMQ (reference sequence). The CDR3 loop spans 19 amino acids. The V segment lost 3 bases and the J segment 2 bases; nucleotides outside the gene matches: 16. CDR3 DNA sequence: TGTGCCAGCAGCTTTCGAGCGACAGGGCCCATGGGGACCTACAATGAGCAGTTCTTC. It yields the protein CASSFRATGPMGTYNEQFF.

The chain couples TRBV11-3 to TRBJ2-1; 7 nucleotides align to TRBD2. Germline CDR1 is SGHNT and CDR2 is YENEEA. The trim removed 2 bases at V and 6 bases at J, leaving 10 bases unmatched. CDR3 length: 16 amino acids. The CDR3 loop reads CASSLKKAGVGNEQFF. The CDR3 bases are TGTGCCAGCAGCTTAAAGAAGGCGGGAGTGGGCAATGAGCAGTTCTTC.

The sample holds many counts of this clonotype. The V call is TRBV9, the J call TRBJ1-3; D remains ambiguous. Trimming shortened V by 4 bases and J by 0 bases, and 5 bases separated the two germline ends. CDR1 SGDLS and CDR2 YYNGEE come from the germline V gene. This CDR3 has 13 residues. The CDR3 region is CASSLGSGNTIYF. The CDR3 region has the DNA TGTGCCAGCAGCTTGGGCTCTGGAAACACCATATATTTT.

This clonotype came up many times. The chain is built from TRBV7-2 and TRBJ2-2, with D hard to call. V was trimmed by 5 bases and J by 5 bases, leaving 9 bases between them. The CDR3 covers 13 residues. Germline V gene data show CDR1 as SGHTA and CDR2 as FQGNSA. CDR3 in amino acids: CASSVVGTGELFF. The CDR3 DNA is TGTGCCAGCAGCGTGGTAGGGACCGGGGAGCTGTTTTTT.